This entry lists 12 T cell receptor beta chains sequenced from one sample in a study of identical twins. TCRdb ran MiXCR on the 5' RACE reads and lists one entry per CDR3 protein. Among about 890,000 distinct CDR3 sequences, 9% to 15% were seen once, and the ten largest hold 1.5% to 2%. These records were also assigned to another study, of yellow fever vaccine responses in identical twins.

Sequenced: PBMCs. The source of these receptors is a woman younger than 30 in good health.

CDR3 sequence (DNA): TGTGCCATCAGTGAGTCGGGCATTCCCGACTACACCTTC. The encoded protein is CAISESGIPDYTF. This rearrangement joins TRBV10-3 to TRBJ1-2; D remains ambiguous. The CDR3 length is 13 residues. Trimming took off 0 bases at V and 10 bases at J, with 12 bases between the two ends. Germline V gene sequence: CDR1 ENHRY, CDR2 SYGVKD.

The chain recombines TRBV5-1 with TRBJ2-5; TRBD1 might be the D (5 bases). In germline, CDR1 is SGHRS, CDR2 YFSETQ. V lost 4 bases, J lost 0 bases, and 13 bases lay in between. CDR3 length: 15 amino acids. CDR3 loop: CASSKIGQDQETQYF. DNA for the CDR3: TGCGCCAGCAGCAAGATTGGACAAGACCAAGAGACCCAGTACTTC.

The rearrangement joins TRBV28 to TRBJ2-1; 8 bases line up with TRBD1. Germline CDR1 is MDHEN and CDR2 is SYDVKM. The CDR3 covers 15 residues. V lost 3 bases and J lost 3; bases outside the gene matches: 4. CDR3 sequence reads: CASSFPGGHYNEQFF. The CDR3 DNA is TGTGCCAGCAGTTTTCCAGGGGGCCACTACAATGAGCAGTTCTTC. The whole variable domain, filled in from reference TRBV28 and TRBJ2-1, reads DVKVTQSSRYLVKRTGEKVFLECVQDMDHENMFWYRQDPGLGLRLIYFSYDVKMKEKGDIPEGYSVSREKKERFSLILESASTNQTSMYLCASSFPGGHYNEQFFGPGTRLTVL.

This clonotype was counted between two and nine times. The rearrangement links TRBV7-9 to TRBJ2-3; D call uncertain. The CDR3 is 15 residues long. Germline CDR1 SEHNR, CDR2 FQNEAQ (reference sequence). V was clipped by 0 bases and J by 6 bases, with 13 bases between them. CDR3 region: CASSLARLSGDTQYF. In DNA, the CDR3 is TGTGCCAGCAGCTTAGCGAGACTTTCCGGGGATACGCAGTATTTT.

This clonotype was counted ten times or more. The chain couples TRBV5-1 to TRBJ2-7, with D unclear. The CDR3 totals 14 residues. Germline V lookup: CDR1 SGHRS, CDR2 YFSETQ. Trimming took off 0 bases at V and 4 bases at J, with 11 bases between the two ends. This CDR3 reads CASSLVGDEYEQYF. CDR3 in DNA: TGCGCCAGCAGCTTGGTTGGGGATGAATACGAGCAGTACTTC. Full variable domain (remainder filled in from reference TRBV5-1 and TRBJ2-7): KAGVTQTPRYLIKTRGQQVTLSCSPISGHRSVSWYQQTPGQGLQFLFEYFSETQRNKGNFPGRFSGRQFSNSRSEMNVSTLELGDSALYLCASSLVGDEYEQYFGPGTRLTVT.

This clonotype has only a few counts. CDR3 DNA sequence: TGCAGCGTGGGGGTCAGTAGCGGGAGAGAGACCCAGTACTTC. It yields the protein CSVGVSSGRETQYF. The V and J genes are TRBV29-1 and TRBJ2-5; 9 nucleotides match TRBD2. Germline values: CDR1 SQVTM, CDR2 ANQGSEA. With 6 bases clipped from V and 4 bases from J, the junction kept 9 bases outside the gene matches. The CDR3 is 14 residues long.

Of note for this clonotype: A much larger clone sits a single nucleotide away, making a read error possible. CDR3 residues: CASTDNEQFF. The CDR3 coding sequence is TGTGCCAGCACAGACAATGAGCAGTTCTTC. V gene TRBV2 combines with J gene TRBJ2-1; D gene unclear. Trimming took 7 bases from V and 5 from J, leaving 3 bases between them. CDR3 length: 10 residues. Germline V CDR1 and CDR2: SNHLY, FYNNEI.

The chain couples TRBV24-1 to TRBJ2-1, with unresolved D. Per the germline V gene, CDR1 is KGHDR and CDR2 is SFDVKD. Trimming shortened V by 3 bases and J by 2 bases, and 19 bases separated the two germline ends. CDR3 size: 18 residues. The CDR3 is CATSDPAKHLGTYNEQFF. The CDR3 DNA follows: TGTGCCACCAGTGATCCCGCGAAACACTTGGGTACCTACAATGAGCAGTTCTTC.

The genes are TRBV5-1 and TRBJ2-7; 13 positions agree with TRBD2. The CDR3 has 15 residues. Trimming at V came to 4 bases and at J to 2 bases, leaving 3 bases not matched to a gene. From germline, CDR1 is SGHRS and CDR2 YFSETQ. For the CDR3, the DNA is TGCGCCAGCAGCGAGGGACTAGCGGGGCCCTACGAGCAGTACTTC. Residues: CASSEGLAGPYEQYF.

This chain links TRBV29-1 with TRBJ2-5; perhaps TRBD2 as D (5 bases). The V gene's germline CDR1 is SQVTM and CDR2 ANQGSEA. The length of the CDR3 is 13 residues. Trimming stripped 4 bases from V and 7 bases from J, with 16 bases between. The CDR3 sequence: CSVGGLTEGTQYF. CDR3 DNA: TGCAGCGTTGGAGGTCTAACCGAGGGGACCCAGTACTTC.

This clonotype has just a few counts. The V and J genes are TRBV7-3 and TRBJ2-5; 9 bases agree with TRBD1. The trim removed 0 bases at V and 4 bases at J, leaving 3 bases unmatched. The CDR3 is 15 residues long. CDR1 is SGHTA, CDR2 FQGTGA, per germline. CDR3 nucleotides: TGTGCCAGCAGCTTAACGGGGACAGGGAGAGAGACCCAGTACTTC. Encoded protein: CASSLTGTGRETQYF.

This clonotype occurred a few times. The chain links TRBV3-1 to TRBJ1-2, with D tentatively TRBD1 (5 bases). V was cut by 0 bases and J by 7 bases, with 12 bases left in between. CDR1 is LGHDT, CDR2 YNNKEL, per germline (reference sequence). This CDR3 has 14 amino acids. The CDR3 sequence is CASSQDWQGRGYTF. CDR3 nucleotide sequence: TGTGCCAGCAGCCAAGATTGGCAGGGCCGTGGCTACACCTTC.